This is a list of T cell receptor beta chains from one sample in a study of CD8 T cells in Susac syndrome. TCRdb fed the immunoSEQ multiplex PCR reads into MiXCR, producing one record per CDR3 protein. The sample consists of about 150,000 distinct CDR3 sequences, 95% to 97% of them appearing once. Sequenced material: CD4+ T cells from PBMCs. Receptors originate from a human donor with Susac syndrome. CDR3s include the opening cysteine and the closing phenylalanine or tryptophan. A D gene is named only where the DNA matches it firmly. The size field is filled for only some rows; it gives once, few, many or a size class.

D: TRBD2
size: NA
V: TRBV5-1
J: TRBJ2-7
CDR3: CASSLEAGSYEQYF
DNA: TGCGCCAGCAGCTTGGAAGCGGGATCCTACGAGCAGTACTTC

D: NA
size: NA
V: TRBV30
J: TRBJ1-1
CDR3: CAWSVPGTGEAFF
DNA: TGTGCCTGGAGTGTACCTGGAACCGGGGAAGCTTTCTTT

D: TRBD1
size: NA
V: TRBV29-1
J: TRBJ2-3
CDR3: CSGQQGGTDTQYF
DNA: TGCAGCGGCCAACAGGGGGGCACAGATACGCAGTATTTT

D: NA
size: NA
V: TRBV7-3
J: TRBJ2-5
CDR3: CASSLIPGETQYF
DNA: TGTGCCAGCAGCTTAATACCGGGCGAGACCCAGTACTTC

D: NA
size: NA
V: TRBV29-1
J: TRBJ2-5
CDR3: CSVDLGWGMVETQYF
DNA: TGCAGCGTTGACTTAGGTTGGGGAATGGTAGAGACCCAGTACTTC

D: NA
size: NA
V: TRBV7-3
J: TRBJ2-5
CDR3: CASSLTVRPQETQYF
DNA: TGTGCCAGCAGCTTAACGGTCCGTCCCCAAGAGACCCAGTACTTC

D: NA
size: NA
V: TRBV30
J: TRBJ1-5
CDR3: CAWSGSRGNQPQHF
DNA: TGTGCCTGGAGCGGTTCTCGTGGCAATCAGCCCCAGCATTTT

D: NA
size: NA
V: TRBV14
J: TRBJ1-2
CDR3: CASSQGWTYGYTF
DNA: TGTGCCAGCAGCCAAGGTTGGACATATGGCTACACCTTC

D: NA
size: few
V: TRBV18
J: TRBJ2-6
CDR3: CASSGGSSGANVLTF
DNA: TGTGCCAGCTCAGGAGGGTCTTCTGGGGCCAACGTCCTGACTTTC

D: NA
size: NA
V: TRBV7-3
J: TRBJ1-4
CDR3: CASSFRAPTNEKLFF
DNA: TGTGCCAGCAGCTTTCGCGCACCGACTAATGAAAAACTGTTTTTT

D: NA
size: NA
V: TRBV20-1
J: TRBJ2-3
CDR3: CSARRDLGKQYF
DNA: TGCAGTGCTAGAAGGGACCTCGGTAAGCAGTATTTT

D: NA
size: NA
V: TRBV30
J: TRBJ2-7
CDR3: CAWSFAGGHEQYF
DNA: TGTGCCTGGAGTTTCGCCGGTGGGCACGAGCAGTACTTC

D: NA
size: NA
V: TRBV19
J: TRBJ2-7
CDR3: CASSIPQRSYEQYF
DNA: TGTGCCAGTAGTATTCCCCAGCGGTCCTACGAGCAGTACTTC

D: NA
size: NA
V: TRBV20-1
J: TRBJ2-4
CDR3: CSASSQGGGYIQYF
DNA: TGCAGTGCTAGTTCCCAGGGAGGGGGATACATTCAGTACTTC

D: NA
size: NA
V: TRBV19
J: TRBJ1-5
CDR3: CASSIGSQGFNQPQHF
DNA: TGTGCCAGTAGTATCGGTTCTCAGGGGTTCAATCAGCCCCAGCATTTT

D: NA
size: NA
V: TRBV3-1
J: TRBJ2-5
CDR3: CASSSRLVQETQYF
DNA: TGTGCCAGCAGCTCAAGACTAGTACAAGAGACCCAGTACTTC

D: TRBD1
size: NA
V: TRBV18
J: TRBJ1-2
CDR3: CASSRDRAGYTF
DNA: TGTGCCAGCTCACGGGACAGGGCAGGCTACACCTTC

D: TRBD1
size: NA
V: TRBV12-3/TRBV12-4
J: TRBJ2-7
CDR3: CASSFGTGATYEQYF
DNA: TGTGCCAGCAGTTTCGGGACAGGGGCGACCTACGAGCAGTACTTC

D: NA
size: NA
V: TRBV29-1
J: TRBJ1-1
CDR3: CSVLQGNTEAFF
DNA: TGCAGCGTCCTCCAGGGGAACACTGAAGCTTTCTTT

D: TRBD2
size: once
V: TRBV4-3
J: TRBJ2-5
CDR3: CASSQDSGGVTQYF
DNA: TGCGCCAGCAGCCAAGATTCGGGGGGGGTGACCCAGTACTTC